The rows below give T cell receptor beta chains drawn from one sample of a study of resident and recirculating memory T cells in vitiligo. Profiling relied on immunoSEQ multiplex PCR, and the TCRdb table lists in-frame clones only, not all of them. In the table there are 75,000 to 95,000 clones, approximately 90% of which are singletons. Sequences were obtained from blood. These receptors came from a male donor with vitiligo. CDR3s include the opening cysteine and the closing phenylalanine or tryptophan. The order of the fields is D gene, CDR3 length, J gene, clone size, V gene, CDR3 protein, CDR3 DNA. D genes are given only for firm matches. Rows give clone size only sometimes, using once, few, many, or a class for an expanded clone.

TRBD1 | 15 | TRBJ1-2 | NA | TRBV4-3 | CASSQEAQGEGGYTF | TGCGCCAGCAGCCAAGAGGCGCAGGGGGAAGGCGGCTACACCTTC
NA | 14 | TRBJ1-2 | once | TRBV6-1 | CASSEGLGGYGYTF | TGTGCCAGCAGTGAGGGGTTGGGGGGCTATGGCTACACCTTC
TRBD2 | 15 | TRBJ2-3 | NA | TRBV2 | CASSWTSGITDTQYF | TGTGCCAGCAGTTGGACTAGCGGGATAACCGATACGCAGTATTTT
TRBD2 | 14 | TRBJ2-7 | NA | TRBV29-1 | CSASPGLFSYEQYF | TGCAGCGCCTCTCCGGGACTATTCTCCTACGAGCAGTACTTC
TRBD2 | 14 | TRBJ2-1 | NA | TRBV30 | CAWSLAGGYNEQFF | TGTGCCTGGAGCCTAGCGGGAGGGTACAATGAGCAGTTCTTC
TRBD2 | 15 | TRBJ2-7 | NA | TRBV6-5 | CASSRRGLAAHEQYF | TGTGCCAGCAGTCGACGGGGACTAGCGGCCCACGAGCAGTACTTC
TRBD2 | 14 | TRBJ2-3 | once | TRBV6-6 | CASSRGRAGDTQYF | TGTGCCAGCAGCCGCGGGAGGGCGGGAGATACGCAGTATTTT
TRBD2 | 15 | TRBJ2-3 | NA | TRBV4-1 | CASTSGRLGADTQYF | TGCGCCAGCACGAGCGGGAGGCTGGGAGCAGATACGCAGTATTTT
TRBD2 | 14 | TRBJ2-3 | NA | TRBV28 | CASSLLAGADTQYF | TGTGCCAGCAGTTTACTCGCGGGAGCAGATACGCAGTATTTT
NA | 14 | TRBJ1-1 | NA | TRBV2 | CASSANRRNTEAFF | TGTGCCAGCAGCGCGAACAGGAGGAACACTGAAGCTTTCTTT
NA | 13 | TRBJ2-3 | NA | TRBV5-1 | CASSFENTDTQYF | TGCGCCAGCAGCTTCGAGAACACAGATACGCAGTATTTT
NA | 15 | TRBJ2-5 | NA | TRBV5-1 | CASSSMGGDGETQYF | TGCGCCAGCAGCTCTATGGGGGGTGATGGGGAGACCCAGTACTTC
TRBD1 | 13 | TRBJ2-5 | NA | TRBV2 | CASSQGAQETQYF | TGTGCCAGCAGTCAGGGGGCTCAAGAGACCCAGTACTTC
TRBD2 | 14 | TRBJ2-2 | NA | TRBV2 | CASRRLAGAGELFF | TGTGCCAGCAGGAGACTAGCGGGAGCCGGGGAGCTGTTTTTT
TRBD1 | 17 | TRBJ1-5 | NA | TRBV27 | CASSKGRTGDWNQPQHF | TGTGCCAGCAGTAAAGGGAGGACAGGCGACTGGAATCAGCCCCAGCATTTT
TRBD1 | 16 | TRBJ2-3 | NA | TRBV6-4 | CASSAQTGGGGDTQYF | TGTGCCAGCAGTGCCCAGACAGGGGGCGGGGGAGATACGCAGTATTTT
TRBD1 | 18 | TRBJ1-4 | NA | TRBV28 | CASSLVAGGRGTNEKLFF | TGTGCCAGCAGTTTAGTGGCAGGGGGTAGGGGTACTAATGAAAAACTGTTTTTT
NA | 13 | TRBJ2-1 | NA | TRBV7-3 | CASSLNAGNEQFF | TGTGCCAGCAGCTTAAACGCAGGTAATGAGCAGTTCTTC
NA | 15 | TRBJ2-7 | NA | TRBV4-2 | CASSRGDRSGGEQYF | TGTGCCAGCAGCCGCGGTGACAGATCCGGGGGCGAGCAGTACTTC
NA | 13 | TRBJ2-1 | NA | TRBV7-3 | CASSSRSYNEQFF | TGTGCCAGCAGCTCCCGGAGCTACAATGAGCAGTTCTTC
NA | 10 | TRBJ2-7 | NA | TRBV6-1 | CASSLYEQYF | TGTGCCAGCAGCCTCTACGAGCAGTACTTC
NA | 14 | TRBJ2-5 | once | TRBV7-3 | CASSSQGGGETQYF | TGTGCCAGCAGCTCTCAAGGGGGGGGAGAGACCCAGTACTTC
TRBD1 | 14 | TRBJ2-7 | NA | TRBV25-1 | CASRQTGSSYEQYF | TGTGCCAGCAGACAGACAGGGTCCTCCTACGAGCAGTACTTC
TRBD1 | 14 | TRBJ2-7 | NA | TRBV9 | CASSPWTGAHEQYF | TGTGCCAGCAGCCCTTGGACAGGTGCCCACGAGCAGTACTTC
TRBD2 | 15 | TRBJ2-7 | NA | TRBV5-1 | CASSYLSGSSYEQYF | TGCGCCAGCAGCTACCTGAGCGGGAGCTCCTACGAGCAGTACTTC
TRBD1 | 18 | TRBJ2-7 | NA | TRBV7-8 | CASSRPRNGTGDPYEQYF | TGTGCCAGCAGCCGCCCGCGAAACGGGACAGGGGACCCTTACGAGCAGTACTTC
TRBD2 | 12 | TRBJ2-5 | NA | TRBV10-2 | CASGRARETQYF | TGCGCCAGCGGGAGGGCTCGGGAGACCCAGTACTTC
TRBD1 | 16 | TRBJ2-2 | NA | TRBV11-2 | CASSPGQGSTTGELFF | TGTGCCAGCAGCCCCGGACAGGGATCGACCACCGGGGAGCTGTTTTTT
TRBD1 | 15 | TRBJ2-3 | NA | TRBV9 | CASSVEGQVADTQYF | TGTGCCAGCAGCGTAGAGGGACAGGTAGCCGATACGCAGTATTTT
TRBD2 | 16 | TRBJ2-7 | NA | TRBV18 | CASSPLLAGSSYEQYF | TGTGCCAGCTCACCACTTTTAGCGGGTAGCTCCTACGAGCAGTACTTC
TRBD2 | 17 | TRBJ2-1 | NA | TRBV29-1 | CSASSLAGGPGVNEQFF | TGCAGCGCCAGTTCACTAGCGGGAGGGCCGGGGGTTAATGAGCAGTTCTTC
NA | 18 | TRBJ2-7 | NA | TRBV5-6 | CASSLNLGETGVEYEQYF | TGTGCCAGCAGCTTAAACCTTGGAGAGACAGGAGTCGAGTACGAGCAGTACTTC
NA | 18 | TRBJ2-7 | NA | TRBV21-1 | CASSKKGSTSGSWYEQYF | TGTGCCAGCAGCAAAAAAGGGAGTACTAGCGGGAGTTGGTACGAGCAGTACTTC
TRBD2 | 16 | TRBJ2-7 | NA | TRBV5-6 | CASSWNTGTSAYEQYF | TGTGCCAGCAGCTGGAACACCGGGACTAGCGCCTACGAGCAGTACTTC
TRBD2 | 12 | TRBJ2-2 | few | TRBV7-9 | CASREQREVPFF | TGTGCCAGCAGAGAACAGCGGGAGGTTCCGTTTTTT
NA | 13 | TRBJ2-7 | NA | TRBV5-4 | CASSFQGTYEQYF | TGTGCCAGCAGCTTCCAGGGGACCTACGAGCAGTACTTC
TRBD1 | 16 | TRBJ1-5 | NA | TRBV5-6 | CASSLYDRGGNQPQHF | TGTGCCAGCAGCCTTTATGACAGGGGGGGAAATCAGCCCCAGCATTTT
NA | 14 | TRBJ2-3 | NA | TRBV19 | CASTPVPSTDTQYF | TGTGCCAGTACACCGGTCCCCAGCACAGATACGCAGTATTTT
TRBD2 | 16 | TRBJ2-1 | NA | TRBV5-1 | CASSFLAGGSYNEQFF | TGCGCCAGCAGCTTCCTAGCGGGTGGGTCCTACAATGAGCAGTTCTTC
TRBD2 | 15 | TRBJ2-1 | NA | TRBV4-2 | CASSQGGYSYNEQFF | TGTGCCAGCAGCCAGGGGGGGTACTCCTACAATGAGCAGTTCTTC
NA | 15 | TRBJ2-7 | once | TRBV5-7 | CASSLGRQSSAEQYF | TGTGCCAGCAGCTTGGGCCGACAGTCCAGCGCCGAGCAGTACTTC
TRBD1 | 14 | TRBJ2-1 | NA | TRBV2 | CASRKQGLVGEQFF | TGTGCCAGCAGAAAACAGGGGTTGGTTGGTGAGCAGTTCTTC
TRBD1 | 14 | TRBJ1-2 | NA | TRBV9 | CASSGTGVHGGYTF | TGTGCCAGCAGCGGTACAGGGGTTCATGGTGGCTACACCTTC
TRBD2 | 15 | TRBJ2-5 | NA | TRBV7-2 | CASSLASGWGETQYF | TGTGCCAGCAGCTTAGCTAGCGGGTGGGGAGAGACCCAGTACTTC
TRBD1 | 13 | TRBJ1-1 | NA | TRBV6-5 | CASSYSRGRGAFF | TGTGCCAGCAGTTACTCGAGGGGGCGAGGAGCTTTCTTT
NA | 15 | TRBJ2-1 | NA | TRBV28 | CASSLWWRSYNEQFF | TGTGCCAGCAGTTTGTGGTGGCGGTCCTACAATGAGCAGTTCTTC
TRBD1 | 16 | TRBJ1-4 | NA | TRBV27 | CASSSWTTGGKEKLFF | TGTGCCAGCAGTTCCTGGACGACAGGGGGAAAAGAAAAACTGTTTTTT
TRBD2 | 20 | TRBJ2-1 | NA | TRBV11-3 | CARDFLGGYSGSISYNEQFF | TGTGCCAGGGATTTTCTGGGGGGCTATAGCGGGAGTATATCCTACAATGAGCAGTTCTTC
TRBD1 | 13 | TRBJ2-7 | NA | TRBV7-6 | CASSLDTGDEQYF | TGTGCCAGCAGCTTAGACACAGGGGACGAGCAGTACTTC
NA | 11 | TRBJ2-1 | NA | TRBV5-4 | CASSLGRVQFF | TGTGCCAGCAGCTTGGGCAGGGTGCAGTTCTTC
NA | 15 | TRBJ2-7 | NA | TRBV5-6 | CASSLIDRRTYEQYF | TGTGCCAGCAGCTTGATTGACAGAAGGACCTACGAGCAGTACTTC
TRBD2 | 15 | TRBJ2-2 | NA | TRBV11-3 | CASSFGLAGTGELFF | TGTGCCAGCAGCTTCGGACTAGCGGGAACCGGGGAGCTGTTTTTT
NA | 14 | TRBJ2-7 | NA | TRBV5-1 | CASSLATGLYEQYF | TGCGCCAGCAGCTTGGCCACAGGGCTCTACGAGCAGTACTTC
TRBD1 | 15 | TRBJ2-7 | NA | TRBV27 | CASSPTRDSSYEQYF | TGTGCCAGCAGCCCCACCCGGGACAGCTCCTACGAGCAGTACTTC
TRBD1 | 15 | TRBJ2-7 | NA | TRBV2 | CASSLGAGGFYEQYF | TGTGCCAGCAGCTTGGGGGCAGGGGGATTCTACGAGCAGTACTTC
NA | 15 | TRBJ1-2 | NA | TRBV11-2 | CASSLDLERAYGYTF | TGTGCCAGCAGCTTAGATCTGGAGAGGGCTTATGGCTACACCTTC